A single sample gave rise to the 27 T cell receptor beta chains below, sequenced in a study of blood T cell repertoires in COVID-19. Sequencing used immunoSEQ multiplex PCR; TCRdb keeps in-frame clones, though not all of them. The table includes some 180,000 clones, more than 80% detected once. Sequenced sample: PBMCs or T cells enriched from blood (not recorded which). The receptor set was obtained from a man in his forties who had recovered from COVID-19.

The CDR3 nucleotides are TGTGCCTGGAGTGTCCCCCCCGGGGACAGGAGAGAATTCGGGTATGGCTACACCTTC. It is translated as CAWSVPPGDRREFGYGYTF. The rearrangement links TRBV30 to TRBJ1-2, with TRBD1 matching 8 bases. CDR3 length: 19 residues. Germline V gene data show CDR1 as GTSNPN and CDR2 as SVGIG (reference sequence). The ends lost 0 bases at V and 5 bases at J; junction bases unmatched: 20.

The table lists this clone with many counts. The chain links TRBV19 to TRBJ1-1; 7 nucleotides agree with TRBD1. Per the germline V gene, CDR1 is LNHDA and CDR2 is SQIVND (reference sequence). The CDR3 extends over 15 amino acids. J gave up 4 bases and V 3 bases, and 8 bases lay outside the gene matches. The CDR3 is CASSMTGQYGTEAFF. The CDR3 bases are TGTGCCAGTAGTATGACGGGACAGTACGGCACTGAAGCTTTCTTT.

In nucleotides, the CDR3 is TGTGCCACCCGGGGGGGGGACAGGGATTATTCACCCCTCCACTTT. It codes for CATRGGDRDYSPLHF. The V gene is TRBV19, the J gene TRBJ1-6; 9 bases align to TRBD1. V was clipped by 10 bases and J by 8 bases; unmatched bases: 12. Germline V CDR1 and CDR2: LNHDA, SQIVND (reference sequence). The CDR3 covers 15 residues. The full variable domain, its missing parts supplied by reference TRBV19 and TRBJ1-6, is DGGITQSPKYLFRKEGQNVTLSCEQNLNHDAMYWYRQDPGQGLRLIYYSQIVNDFQKGDIAEGYSVSREKKESFPLTVTSAQKNPTAFYLCATRGGDRDYSPLHFGNGTRLTVT.

The V gene is TRBV7-8, the J gene TRBJ1-4; TRBD1 matches 9 bases. The V segment lost 5 bases and the J segment 7 bases; nucleotides outside the gene matches: 11. Germline-derived CDR1 and CDR2 are SGHVS and FQNEAQ. This CDR3 contains 16 residues. The CDR3: CASSKRDRDRSEKLFF. CDR3 nucleotide sequence: TGTGCCAGCAGCAAAAGGGACAGGGATCGCAGTGAAAAACTGTTTTTT.

V gene TRBV11-3 combines with J gene TRBJ1-1; D gene uncertain. Trimming removed 4 bases from V and 1 base from J, with 16 bases in between. Germline V gene lookup returns CDR1 SGHNT and CDR2 YENEEA. This CDR3 is 16 amino acids long. The chain's CDR3 is CASSSRPLLANTEAFF. CDR3 in DNA: TGTGCCAGCAGCTCCCGACCCCTTTTAGCGAACACTGAAGCTTTCTTT.

The V and J genes are TRBV19 and TRBJ2-5; TRBD1 agrees at 9 bases. Germline V gene data show CDR1 as LNHDA and CDR2 as SQIVND (reference sequence). Unmatched junction bases numbered 10, after V lost 5 bases and J lost 6 bases. The CDR3 consists of 15 residues. The DNA for the CDR3 is TGTGCCAGTAGTGGGACAGGGACGCGGGGGAAGACCCAGTACTTC. Protein sequence: CASSGTGTRGKTQYF.

The chain recombines TRBV20-1 with TRBJ1-1; D gene ambiguous. The CDR3 extends over 11 amino acids. Between the trimmed V and J ends, which lost 7 bases and 1 base, there was a span of 7 bases. Germline V gene data show CDR1 as DFQATT and CDR2 as SNEGSKA (reference sequence). The CDR3 spells CSGTGNTEAFF. In DNA, the CDR3 is TGCAGTGGCACCGGGAACACTGAAGCTTTCTTT.

The chain recombines TRBV10-3 with TRBJ1-1; 9 nucleotides agree with TRBD1. V was pared by 4 bases and J by 2 bases, with 2 bases of the junction left unmatched. Germline assignment: CDR1 ENHRY and CDR2 SYGVKD. This CDR3 spans 14 amino acids. The DNA for the CDR3 is TGTGCCATCAGTGGGACAGGGGTAAACACTGAAGCTTTCTTT. Protein product: CAISGTGVNTEAFF.

This chain connects TRBV27 to TRBJ2-1, with D possibly being TRBD2 (5 bases). Germline V gives CDR1 MNHEY, CDR2 SMNVEV (reference sequence). This CDR3 is 14 amino acids long. Trimming took 10 bases from V and 0 from J, leaving 13 bases between them. The CDR3 sequence: CATASGSSYNEQFF. DNA of the CDR3: TGTGCCACCGCCTCGGGAAGCTCCTACAATGAGCAGTTCTTC.

The chain combines TRBV28 with TRBJ2-1; 10 bases line up with TRBD2. This CDR3 is built from 12 residues. Germline CDR1 reads MDHEN; CDR2 reads SYDVKM. Trimming cost V 2 bases and J 12 bases; bases outside gene matches: 1. Here the CDR3 DNA reads TGTGCCAGCAGTTTACGGACTAGCGGGCAGTTCTTC. Translating gives CASSLRTSGQFF.

The rearrangement uses TRBV30 and TRBJ1-2; D possibly corresponds to TRBD1 (6 bases). Trimming took 5 bases from V and 4 from J, leaving 14 bases between them. Germline lookup yields CDR1 GTSNPN and CDR2 SVGIG (reference sequence). The CDR3 is 13 residues long. This CDR3 reads CAWFGRDTYGYTF. The CDR3 DNA reads as TGTGCCTGGTTCGGACGGGACACCTATGGCTACACCTTC.

This clone occurred a few times. The J gene is TRBJ1-2, the V gene TRBV12-3 or TRBV12-4; D is perhaps TRBD1 (5 bases). V was shortened by 6 bases and J by 8 bases, with 13 bases between the two germline ends. This CDR3 has 12 amino acids. The CDR3 reads CASRTQGGGYTF. In nucleotides, the CDR3 is TGTGCCAGCAGGACCCAGGGTGGAGGCTACACCTTC.

This chain links TRBV11-1 with TRBJ2-5; TRBD1 is a possible D gene (6 bases). CDR3 size: 18 residues. CDR1 and CDR2 (germline): SGHAT, FQDESV (reference sequence). The ends were cut back, 0 bases at V and 0 bases at J, with 17 bases in the middle. CDR3 residues: CASSLARQEAPYQETQYF. The DNA of the CDR3 is TGTGCCAGCAGCTTAGCCCGACAGGAGGCCCCCTACCAAGAGACCCAGTACTTC.

V and J are TRBV5-1 and TRBJ2-2; the match to TRBD2 covers 14 bases. The germline V gene has CDR1 SGHRS and CDR2 YFSETQ. CDR3 length: 20 residues. The J segment lost 4 bases and the V segment lost 2 bases, leaving 13 bases of the junction unmatched. CDR3 in amino acids: CASSLKTGLAGERGTGELFF. The CDR3 DNA is TGCGCCAGCAGCTTAAAGACGGGACTAGCGGGAGAGAGGGGCACCGGGGAGCTGTTTTTT.

The CDR3 is CASRMSRGNSPLHF. As DNA, the CDR3 is TGTGCCAGCAGGATGTCCAGAGGGAATTCACCCCTCCACTTT. V is TRBV28 and J is TRBJ1-6; unclear D gene. The V end lost 6 bases, the J end lost 7 bases, and 13 bases lay between the germline ends. CDR3 length: 14 amino acids. Germline V gene data show CDR1 as MDHEN and CDR2 as SYDVKM.

This sequence joins TRBV12-3 or TRBV12-4 and TRBJ1-5, with TRBD1 matching 7 bases. The CDR3 length is 13 residues. V lost 6 bases and J lost 8; bases outside the gene matches: 7. The CDR3 sequence: CASSDDRAKPQHF. CDR3 nucleotide sequence: TGTGCCAGCAGCGATGACAGGGCCAAGCCCCAGCATTTT.

This chain links TRBV28 with TRBJ1-1; possible D gene TRBD1, 5 bases. The V gene's germline CDR1 is MDHEN and CDR2 SYDVKM. The CDR3 runs 12 residues. V was trimmed by 11 bases and J by 3 bases, leaving 13 bases between them. CDR3 in DNA: TGTGCCGCCACCCCAGGGCACACTGAAGCTTTCTTT. Translating it yields CAATPGHTEAFF.

The chain recombines TRBV5-1 with TRBJ2-1, with TRBD1 identical over 7 bases. The germline CDR1 and CDR2 sequences are SGHRS and YFSETQ. This CDR3 comprises 13 residues. V dropped 4 bases and J dropped 4; count of bases not matched to a gene: 2. In DNA form, the CDR3 reads TGCGCCAGCAGCCTGGGACAGTACAATGAGCAGTTCTTC. Its protein product is CASSLGQYNEQFF.

This sequence joins TRBV27 and TRBJ1-1; 7 bases align to TRBD1. The germline V gene encodes CDR1 MNHEY and CDR2 SMNVEV (reference sequence). Unmatched junction bases numbered 2, after V lost 3 bases and J lost 1 base. This CDR3 is 14 amino acids long. The CDR3 DNA is TGTGCCAGCAGTTTTGGGACAGAGAACACTGAAGCTTTCTTT. Amino acids: CASSFGTENTEAFF.

The chain employs TRBV7-6 and TRBJ2-7; the D is unclear. There are 16 residues in the CDR3. Germline CDR1 SGHVS, CDR2 FNYEAQ. Trimming took 1 base from V and 5 from J, leaving 18 bases between them. The CDR3 nucleotides are TGTGCCAGCAGCTTAGAACCACAGCACGTCGGCGACGAGCAGTACTTC. Translating gives CASSLEPQHVGDEQYF.

The rearrangement joins TRBV28 to TRBJ1-6; 8 bases align to TRBD1. This CDR3 is 19 amino acids long. Trimming cost V 3 bases and J 4 bases; bases outside gene matches: 14. Germline CDR1 reads MDHEN; CDR2 reads SYDVKM. In DNA, the CDR3 is TGTGCCAGCAGTTTTGGGGCAGGGGGCCATGTCCCTTATAATTCACCCCTCCACTTT. Residues: CASSFGAGGHVPYNSPLHF. The whole variable domain, filled in from reference TRBV28 and TRBJ1-6, reads DVKVTQSSRYLVKRTGEKVFLECVQDMDHENMFWYRQDPGLGLRLIYFSYDVKMKEKGDIPEGYSVSREKKERFSLILESASTNQTSMYLCASSFGAGGHVPYNSPLHFGNGTRLTVT.

This chain connects TRBV10-3 to TRBJ2-7; TRBD2 matches 10 bases. Germline V gene lookup returns CDR1 ENHRY and CDR2 SYGVKD. Losses at the gene ends were 3 bases for V and 6 bases for J; bases not matched to a gene: 11. The CDR3 runs 16 residues. The CDR3 region is CAISETGAGGLLEQYF. Written as DNA, the CDR3 is TGTGCCATCAGTGAAACTGGAGCGGGGGGGCTCCTCGAGCAGTACTTC.

The V gene is TRBV30, the J gene TRBJ2-7; 8 nucleotides align to TRBD1. The CDR3 consists of 14 residues. With V trimmed by 3 bases and J by 1 base, 5 bases remained unmatched. From germline, CDR1 is GTSNPN and CDR2 SVGIG (reference sequence). This chain's CDR3 is CAWSVTGESYEQYF. The CDR3 nucleotides read TGTGCCTGGAGCGTGACAGGGGAGTCCTACGAGCAGTACTTC.

The CDR3 region is CASRLAGASTDTQYF. CDR3 DNA sequence: TGTGCCAGCAGGCTAGCGGGGGCCAGCACAGATACGCAGTATTTT. V is TRBV6-5 and J is TRBJ2-3, with 10 bases lining up with TRBD2. J gave up 0 bases and V 6 bases, and 3 bases lay outside the gene matches. CDR3 length: 15 amino acids. Germline CDR1 reads MNHEY; CDR2 reads SVGAGI.

This sequence joins TRBV28 and TRBJ1-2; 7 bases fit TRBD1. Unmatched junction bases numbered 4, after V lost 6 bases and J lost 6 bases. Per germline, CDR1 MDHEN and CDR2 SYDVKM. The CDR3 is made up of 12 amino acids. The CDR3 protein is CASSDRAHGYTF. The DNA for the CDR3 is TGTGCCAGCAGCGACAGGGCCCATGGCTACACCTTC.

The chain uses TRBV5-1 and TRBJ1-3; 8 nucleotides agree with TRBD1. The trim removed 4 bases at V and 0 bases at J, leaving 6 bases unmatched. The CDR3 is made up of 16 amino acids. The germline V gene has CDR1 SGHRS and CDR2 YFSETQ. The CDR3 reads CASSPGTGLSGNTIYF. The CDR3 nucleotides are TGCGCCAGCAGCCCCGGGACAGGTCTCTCTGGAAACACCATATATTTT. Based on the CDR3 plus reference TRBV5-1 and TRBJ1-3, the full variable domain is KAGVTQTPRYLIKTRGQQVTLSCSPISGHRSVSWYQQTPGQGLQFLFEYFSETQRNKGNFPGRFSGRQFSNSRSEMNVSTLELGDSALYLCASSPGTGLSGNTIYFGEGSWLTVV.

J is TRBJ2-1 and V is TRBV7-9, with 12 bases matching TRBD1. V lost 5 bases to trimming and J lost 0 bases; unmatched junction nucleotides: 8. This CDR3 spans 18 amino acids. Germline CDR1 SEHNR, CDR2 FQNEAQ (reference sequence). The DNA of the CDR3 is TGTGCCAGCAGCCCGGGACAGGGGGCCGCGGGCTCCTACAATGAGCAGTTCTTC. Its protein is CASSPGQGAAGSYNEQFF.